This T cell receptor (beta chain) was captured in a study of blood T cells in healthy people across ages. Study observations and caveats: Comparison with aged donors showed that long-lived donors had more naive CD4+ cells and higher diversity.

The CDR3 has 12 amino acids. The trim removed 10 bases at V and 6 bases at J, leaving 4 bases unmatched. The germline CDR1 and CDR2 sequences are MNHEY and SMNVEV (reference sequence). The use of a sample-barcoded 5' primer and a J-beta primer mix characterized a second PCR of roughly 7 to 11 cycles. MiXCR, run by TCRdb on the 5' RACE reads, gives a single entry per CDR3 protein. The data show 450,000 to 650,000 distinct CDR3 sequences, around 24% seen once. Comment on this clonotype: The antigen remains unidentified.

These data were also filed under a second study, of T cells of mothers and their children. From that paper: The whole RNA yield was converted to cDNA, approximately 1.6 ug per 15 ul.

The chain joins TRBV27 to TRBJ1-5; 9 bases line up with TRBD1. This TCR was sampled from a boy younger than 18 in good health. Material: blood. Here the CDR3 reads CAIGTGSQPQHF. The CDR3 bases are TGTGCCATCGGGACAGGGAGTCAGCCCCAGCATTTT.